This note documents a single TCR beta chain sequence. The target antigen is unknown. The data are from a study of T cell responses to AZD1222 COVID-19 vaccine. Study results and caveats: It should be noted that donors were predominantly white British and more often female, and clonal diversity was possibly underestimated. Recipients of AZD1222 seropositive at baseline numbered only 6 or 7. Spike-specific TCRs gained breadth and depth after people received two AZD1222 doses. In all cases, repertoires were sampled only after the peak T cell response.

Germline-derived CDR1 and CDR2 are LGHNA and YSLEER. V lost 0 bases to trimming and J lost 0 bases, with 11 bases between them. There are 16 residues in the CDR3. Assay: immunoSEQ multiplex PCR; the TCRdb copy retains only in-frame clones and omits some. The sample has 90,000 to 100,000 clones; around 87% are singletons. This sequence originates from an adult in good health. This sample comprised peripheral blood, obtained on day 0 of AZD1222 vaccination. The rearrangement links TRBV4-3 to TRBJ1-1; TRBD1 might be the D (5 bases). The CDR3 DNA sequence: TGCGCCAGCAGCCAAGATATGGGGCAGATGAACACTGAAGCTTTCTTT. As protein: CASSQDMGQMNTEAFF.